The 21 T cell receptor beta chains reported below all come from one sample, sequenced in a study of T cell repertoires in cytomegalovirus infection. These receptors have no known antigen. TCRdb fed the reads into MiXCR, producing one record per CDR3 protein. The top ten clones hold approximately 13% of a sample with around 360,000 distinct CDR3 sequences, around a third of them seen once. The sample in question was cultured PBMCs, obtained from culture after CMV antigen stimulation. These receptors came from a human donor in good health (CMV status not recorded). Some clones in this sample may be carry-over from other donors' samples.

The V gene is TRBV5-6, the J gene TRBJ1-2; no reliable D call. Germline CDR1 is SGHDT and CDR2 is YYEEEE. Trimming took 0 bases from V and 4 from J, leaving 7 bases between them. The CDR3 covers 13 residues. This CDR3 reads CASSLEVIYGYTF. CDR3 bases: TGTGCCAGCAGCTTGGAGGTCATCTATGGCTACACCTTC. Looking up the rest from reference TRBV5-6 and TRBJ1-2 gives the full variable domain: DAGVTQSPTHLIKTRGQQVTLRCSPKSGHDTVSWYQQALGQGPQFIFQYYEEEERQRGNFPDRFSGHQFPNYSSELNVNALLLGDSALYLCASSLEVIYGYTFGSGTRLTVV.

The rearrangement links TRBV5-1 to TRBJ1-6, with 8 bases fitting TRBD1. The CDR3 runs 16 residues. V shed 5 bases and J 2 bases; nucleotides not matched to a gene: 6. Germline CDR1 reads SGHRS; CDR2 reads YFSETQ. The CDR3 coding sequence is TGCGCCAGCAGTGTATCGGGACAGGCCTATAATTCACCCCTCCACTTT. Translating gives CASSVSGQAYNSPLHF.

The DNA for the CDR3 is TGTGCCAGCAGCGCTCTTGAGCGGGCGACCTACGAGCAGTACTTC. Its translation: CASSALERATYEQYF. The chain employs TRBV7-6 and TRBJ2-7, with D tentatively TRBD2 (6 bases). The germline V gene has CDR1 SGHVS and CDR2 FNYEAQ. V was shortened by 5 bases and J by 2 bases, with 16 bases between the two germline ends. CDR3 size: 15 residues.

This clonotype was observed a few times. The chain employs TRBV7-2 and TRBJ2-2, with D perhaps TRBD2 (5 bases). The CDR3 consists of 15 residues. V was cut by 2 bases and J by 1 base, with 8 bases left in between. Germline assignment: CDR1 SGHTA and CDR2 FQGNSA. The CDR3 sequence is CASSLTSLNTGELFF. CDR3 coding DNA: TGTGCCAGCAGCTTAACTAGTTTGAACACCGGGGAGCTGTTTTTT. Supplemented by reference TRBV7-2 and TRBJ2-2, the full variable domain reads GAGVSQSPSNKVTEKGKDVELRCDPISGHTALYWYRQSLGQGLEFLIYFQGNSAPDKSGLPSDRFSAERTGGSVSTLTIQRTQQEDSAVYLCASSLTSLNTGELFFGEGSRLTVL.

CDR3 DNA sequence: TGTGCCAGCAGTGTTGGGGGCCTTGGGAATGAGCAGTTCTTC. Protein: CASSVGGLGNEQFF. This chain links TRBV25-1 with TRBJ2-1; perhaps TRBD1 as D (6 bases). V was clipped by 4 bases and J by 7 bases, with 14 bases between them. The CDR3 runs to 14 residues. CDR1 and CDR2 from the germline V gene are MGHDK and SYGVNS. Full variable domain (rest looked up from reference TRBV25-1 and TRBJ2-1): EADIYQTPRYLVIGTGKKITLECSQTMGHDKMYWYQQDPGMELHLIHYSYGVNSTEKGDLSSESTVSRIRTEHFPLTLESARPSHTSQYLCASSVGGLGNEQFFGPGTRLTVL.

V gene TRBV5-6 combines with J gene TRBJ2-5; the match to TRBD2 covers 9 bases. The V segment lost 1 base and the J segment 4 bases; nucleotides outside the gene matches: 5. From germline, CDR1 is SGHDT and CDR2 YYEEEE. This CDR3 region has 15 residues. The CDR3 loop reads CASSLPAGGGETQYF. CDR3 DNA: TGTGCCAGCAGCTTGCCGGCGGGAGGGGGAGAGACCCAGTACTTC.

This sequence joins TRBV5-6 and TRBJ2-3; D may be TRBD1 (5 bases). V shed 4 bases and J shed 6 bases, with 18 bases lying between them. CDR1 SGHDT and CDR2 YYEEEE come from the germline V gene. The CDR3 length is 15 residues. Written as DNA, the CDR3 is TGTGCCAGCAGCCCCGAGGCCAGGGTGTACGATACGCAGTATTTT. This translates into CASSPEARVYDTQYF.

This rearrangement joins TRBV7-9 to TRBJ2-3, with 7 nucleotides matching TRBD2. The CDR3 spans 14 residues. Trimming took 7 bases from V and 2 from J; bases not matched to a gene: 6. Looked up from germline, CDR1 is SEHNR and CDR2 is FQNEAQ (reference sequence). CDR3: CASTAGRDTDTQYF. In nucleotides, the CDR3 is TGTGCCAGCACCGCAGGGAGGGACACAGATACGCAGTATTTT.

This chain connects TRBV7-9 to TRBJ2-5, with D possibly being TRBD1 (5 bases). V lost 5 bases, J lost 6 bases, and 16 bases lay in between. Per the germline V gene, CDR1 is SEHNR and CDR2 is FQNEAQ (reference sequence). The CDR3 length is 14 residues. CDR3 residues: CASSATEAPKTQYF. CDR3 nucleotides: TGTGCCAGCAGCGCGACAGAAGCCCCCAAGACCCAGTACTTC.

The chain is built from TRBV19 and TRBJ1-1; D is unresolved. Germline CDR1 is LNHDA and CDR2 is SQIVND (reference sequence). Trimming pared 9 bases from V and 4 bases from J, leaving 18 bases between. The CDR3 consists of 14 residues. The CDR3 here is CASKATTGFTEAFF. The CDR3 nucleotides read TGTGCCAGCAAGGCTACGACGGGATTCACTGAAGCTTTCTTT.

The V call is TRBV12-5, the J call TRBJ2-7; 9 bases align to TRBD2. The V segment lost 0 bases and the J segment 0 bases; nucleotides outside the gene matches: 18. This CDR3 region has 21 residues. Germline lookup yields CDR1 LGHNT and CDR2 FRNRAP. CDR3 DNA: TGTGCTAGTGGTTTGGTAATGACCCGCGCCCTAGCGGGGAATATCTCCTACGAGCAGTACGTC. Translation gives CASGLVMTRALAGNISYEQYV.

The J gene is TRBJ2-2, the V gene TRBV7-8; 7 positions match TRBD2. The CDR3 length is 15 residues. V shed 3 bases and J 5 bases; nucleotides not matched to a gene: 6. CDR1 SGHVS and CDR2 FQNEAQ come from the germline V gene. The CDR3 region is CASSFGGSRTGELFF. CDR3 DNA sequence: TGTGCCAGCAGCTTTGGCGGGAGTAGGACCGGGGAGCTGTTTTTT.

The chain joins TRBV28 to TRBJ2-5, with D unresolved. The germline V and J ends were trimmed by 7 bases and 3 bases, with 12 bases remaining between them. This CDR3 has 13 amino acids. Germline CDR1 MDHEN, CDR2 SYDVKM. The CDR3 spells CASTVGREETQYF. CDR3 DNA: TGTGCCAGCACCGTAGGTCGGGAAGAGACCCAGTACTTC.

The chain combines TRBV18 with TRBJ1-5, with a possible D match to TRBD1 (6 bases). V lost 5 bases to trimming and J lost 3 bases, with 20 bases between them. The CDR3 is 17 residues long. Looked up from germline, CDR1 is KGHSH and CDR2 is LQKENI. CDR3 DNA sequence: TGTGCCAGCTCATCTCTCCCGACGAGGGGGGACAATCAGCCCCAGCATTTT. It translates to CASSSLPTRGDNQPQHF.

This sequence joins TRBV20-1 and TRBJ2-7; tentative D call: TRBD2 (6 bases). The CDR3 extends over 15 amino acids. Trimming left V 0 bases short and J 0 bases short, with 12 bases between. Germline V gene data show CDR1 as DFQATT and CDR2 as SNEGSKA (reference sequence). CDR3 bases: TGCAGTGCTAGAGATCGGCGGGAAGGCTCCTACGAGCAGTACTTC. Protein: CSARDRREGSYEQYF.

The genes are TRBV6-6 and TRBJ2-1; TRBD2 agrees at 10 bases. The junction had 9 bases not matched to a gene; V was cut back by 0 bases and J by 4 bases. The germline V gene has CDR1 MNHNY and CDR2 SVGAGI (reference sequence). The CDR3 has 18 residues. The CDR3 nucleotides are TGTGCCAGCAGTTACTCGTCGGGTAGCGGGAGGAGGTACAATGAGCAGTTCTTC. Encoded protein: CASSYSSGSGRRYNEQFF.

The chain carries TRBV12-3 or TRBV12-4 and TRBJ2-2; D is undetermined. V was pared by 6 bases and J by 5 bases, with 4 bases between. The CDR3 has 11 residues. The CDR3 DNA reads as TGTGCCAGCAGAAAAACCGGGGAGCTGTTTTTT. It translates to CASRKTGELFF.

J is TRBJ2-3 and V is TRBV5-4; 10 bases match TRBD1. CDR3 length: 14 residues. Losses at the gene ends were 3 bases for V and 5 bases for J; bases not matched to a gene: 3. Germline assignment: CDR1 SGHNT and CDR2 YYREEE (reference sequence). The CDR3 DNA sequence: TGTGCCAGCAGCTGGGGACAGGGGCAAGATACGCAGTATTTT. This codes for CASSWGQGQDTQYF.

This chain links TRBV10-3 with TRBJ2-5, with 8 positions matching TRBD1. The CDR3 extends over 16 amino acids. Germline V gene lookup returns CDR1 ENHRY and CDR2 SYGVKD. V lost 5 bases to trimming and J lost 2 bases; unmatched junction nucleotides: 10. As DNA, the CDR3 is TGTGCCATCAGTCCCCCCGGGACAGGTGGGCAAGAGACCCAGTACTTC. Protein product: CAISPPGTGGQETQYF.

This clonotype was counted only a few times. The J gene is TRBJ1-1, the V gene TRBV7-2; D is ambiguous. This CDR3 is built from 14 residues. Trimming stripped 5 bases from V and 1 base from J, with 11 bases between. Per germline, CDR1 SGHTA and CDR2 FQGNSA. This CDR3 is CASSPLQENTEAFF. In DNA, the CDR3 is TGTGCCAGCAGCCCCTTACAAGAGAACACTGAAGCTTTCTTT.

This clonotype appeared a few times. This chain joins TRBV6-2 or TRBV6-3 and TRBJ2-7; 8 nucleotides agree with TRBD2. The CDR3 length is 13 residues. V dropped 7 bases and J dropped 4; count of bases not matched to a gene: 6. From germline, CDR1 is MNHEY and CDR2 SVGEGT. CDR3 nucleotide sequence: TGTGCCAGCACAGGAGCGGGAGCATACGAGCAGTACTTC. This sequence encodes CASTGAGAYEQYF.